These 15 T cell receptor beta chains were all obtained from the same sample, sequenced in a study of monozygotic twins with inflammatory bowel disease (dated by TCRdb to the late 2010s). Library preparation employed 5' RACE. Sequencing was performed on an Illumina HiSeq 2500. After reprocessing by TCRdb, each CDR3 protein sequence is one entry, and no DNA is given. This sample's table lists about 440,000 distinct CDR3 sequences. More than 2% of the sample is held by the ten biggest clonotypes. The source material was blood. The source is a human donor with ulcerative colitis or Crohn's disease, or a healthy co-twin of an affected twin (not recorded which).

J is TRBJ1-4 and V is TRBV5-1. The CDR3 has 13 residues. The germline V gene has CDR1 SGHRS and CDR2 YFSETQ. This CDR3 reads CASSLRTGEKLFF.

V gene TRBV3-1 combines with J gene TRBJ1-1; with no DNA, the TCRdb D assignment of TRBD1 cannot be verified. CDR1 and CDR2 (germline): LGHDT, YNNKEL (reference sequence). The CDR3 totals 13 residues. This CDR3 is CASSHGGTTEAFF.

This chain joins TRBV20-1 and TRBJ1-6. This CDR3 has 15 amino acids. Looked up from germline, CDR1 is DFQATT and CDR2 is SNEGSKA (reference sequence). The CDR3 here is CSARDTADTDSPLHF.

CDR3 protein: CASSQSRASTNEKLFF. This chain joins TRBV4-1 and TRBJ1-4. CDR3 length: 16 amino acids. The germline V gene encodes CDR1 MGHRA and CDR2 YSYEKL.

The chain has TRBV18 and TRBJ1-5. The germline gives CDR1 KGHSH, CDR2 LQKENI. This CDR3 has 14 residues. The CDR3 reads CASSPSSNQEPQHF.

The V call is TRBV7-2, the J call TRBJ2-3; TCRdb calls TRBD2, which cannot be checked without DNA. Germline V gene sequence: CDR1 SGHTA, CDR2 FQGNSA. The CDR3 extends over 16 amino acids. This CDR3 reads CASSSGLAGASDTQYF.

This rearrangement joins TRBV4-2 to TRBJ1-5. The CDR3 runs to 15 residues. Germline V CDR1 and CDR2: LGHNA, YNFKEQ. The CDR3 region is CASSQDRAANQPQHF.

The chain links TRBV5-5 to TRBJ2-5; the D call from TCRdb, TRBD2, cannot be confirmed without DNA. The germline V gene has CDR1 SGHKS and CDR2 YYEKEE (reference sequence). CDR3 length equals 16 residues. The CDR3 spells CASSLALSPSGETQYF.

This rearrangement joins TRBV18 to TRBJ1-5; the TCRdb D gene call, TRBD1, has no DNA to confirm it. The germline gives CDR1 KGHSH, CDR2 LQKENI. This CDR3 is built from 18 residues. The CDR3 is CASSLRQGTKYSNQPQHF.

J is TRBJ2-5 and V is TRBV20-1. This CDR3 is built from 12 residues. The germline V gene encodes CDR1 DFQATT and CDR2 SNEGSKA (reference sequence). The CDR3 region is CSARAGQETQYF.

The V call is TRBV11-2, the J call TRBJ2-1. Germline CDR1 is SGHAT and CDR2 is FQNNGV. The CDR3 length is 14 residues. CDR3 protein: CASSLSLSYNEQFF.

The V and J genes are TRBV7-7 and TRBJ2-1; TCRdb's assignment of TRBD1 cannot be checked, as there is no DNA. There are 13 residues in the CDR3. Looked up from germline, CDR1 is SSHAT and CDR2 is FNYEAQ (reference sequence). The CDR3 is CASSLNPGNEQFF.

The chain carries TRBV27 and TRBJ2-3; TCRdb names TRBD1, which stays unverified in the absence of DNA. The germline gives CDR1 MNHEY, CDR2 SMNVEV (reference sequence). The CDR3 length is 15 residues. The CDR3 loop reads CASSTPARGTDTQYF.

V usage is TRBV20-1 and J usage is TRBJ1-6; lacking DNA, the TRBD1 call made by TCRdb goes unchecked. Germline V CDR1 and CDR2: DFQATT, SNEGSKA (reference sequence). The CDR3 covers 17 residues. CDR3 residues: CSASQGIEGLDNSPLHF.

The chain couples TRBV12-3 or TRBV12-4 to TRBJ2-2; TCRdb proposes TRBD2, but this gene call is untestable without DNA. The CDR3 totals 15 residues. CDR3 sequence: CASSPGLAGTGELFF.